The source of this T cell receptor beta chain is a study of regulatory T cells in long-lasting Graves disease. The V gene lost 6 bases and the J gene lost 1 base, with 16 bases spanning the gap. The germline V gene has CDR1 MNHEY and CDR2 SMNVEV (reference sequence). The CDR3 length is 16 residues. The time point denotes: persistent/refractory GD, antithyroid drugs over 5 years with positive TRAb. The TCR library used RNA extracted from PBMCs. In building TCR beta libraries, iRepertoire HTBI primers were used together with Arm-PCR of CDR3 regions. Original handling: Identification of gene segments yielded some 62 TRBV and 12 to 15 TRBJ across samples. TCRdb passed the multiplex PCR reads through MiXCR, listing each CDR3 protein once. The V and J calls reflect TCRdb's pipeline rather than the authors' work. This table has some 370,000 distinct CDR3 sequences, roughly 24% appearing once.

The chain joins TRBV27 to TRBJ2-1; D may be TRBD2 (6 bases). The TCR comes from a woman in her thirties or forties with Graves disease. The sequences come from peripheral blood mononuclear cells (PBMCs), collected when the disease was refractory, from a patient treated with antithyroid drugs. CDR3 in DNA: TGTGCCAGCAGCTACGGTACTAGCCGGTCCTACAATGAGCAGTTCTTC. Translation: CASSYGTSRSYNEQFF.